This T cell receptor beta chain was retrieved from a study of blood T cell repertoires in COVID-19. The overall study: The United States, Italy and Spain provided the acute and convalescent COVID-19 samples. Nucleic acid was either cDNA or gDNA, and it came from T cells, B-cell-depleted T cells, or PBMCs.

Patients at the Seattle site were enrolled during active infection and followed longitudinally. In the study's own analysis: How many nucleated cells were present was estimated from reference gene primer amplification. TCRdb keeps only in-frame clones here, not all; method: immunoSEQ multiplex PCR. V, J and clone size reflect that table, while D and trimming were determined from the DNA. The sample carries 150,000 or so clones, around 87% recorded once. Trimming removed 7 bases from V and 3 bases from J; junction bases left unmatched: 10. The CDR3 extends over 16 amino acids. Germline CDR1 reads MNHGY; CDR2 reads SVAAGI.

This rearrangement joins TRBV6-9 to TRBJ1-2; 11 bases are a match to TRBD1. What was sequenced was peripheral blood. The TCR comes from a woman in her 70s with COVID-19, enrolled during active disease. The CDR3 DNA sequence: TGTGCCAGCACCCTAGGGGGACAGGGGGGGCACTATGGCTACACCTTC. It translates to CASTLGGQGGHYGYTF.